The 21 T cell receptor beta chains given below trace back to one sample, sequenced in a study of human T cells and chemical hapten exposure. The time point denotes: pre-sensitization, week 0. Treatment given: therapeutic diphenylcyclopropenone sensitization with weekly scalp DPC. TCRdb processed the RACE reads anew with MiXCR; each CDR3 protein has one entry. The sample includes 300,000 to 450,000 distinct CDR3 sequences, approximately 5.1% of them seen just once. The sample in question was whole blood, obtained in connection with sensitization to the hapten diphenylcyclopropenone (DPC). The source is a woman in her forties or fifties with alopecia areata. Some clones in this sample may be carry-over from other donors' samples.

This clonotype occurred many times. The V call is TRBV7-8, the J call TRBJ2-4, with TRBD2 as a possible D gene (5 bases). Trimming removed 4 bases from V and 15 bases from J, with 16 bases in between. CDR3 length: 12 residues. CDR1 and CDR2 from the germline V gene are SGHVS and FQNEAQ. CDR3 nucleotide sequence: TGTGCCAGCAGCTCAGAATTGAGGAGGTTGTACTTC. Encoded protein: CASSSELRRLYF.

The chain employs TRBV20-1 and TRBJ2-2; perhaps D is TRBD1 or TRBD2 (5 bases each). This CDR3 comprises 16 residues. The germline CDR1 and CDR2 sequences are DFQATT and SNEGSKA (reference sequence). The germline V and J ends were trimmed by 2 bases and 5 bases, with 18 bases remaining between them. Here the CDR3 reads CSARTPGLARTGELFF. The CDR3 region has the DNA TGCAGTGCTAGAACCCCGGGGCTTGCAAGGACCGGGGAGCTGTTTTTT.

This clonotype occurred many times. V is TRBV9 and J is TRBJ2-7; the D gene is possibly TRBD2 (6 bases). The germline V gene has CDR1 SGDLS and CDR2 YYNGEE. This CDR3 comprises 15 residues. Trimming cost V 0 bases and J 0 bases, with 10 bases left between them. The CDR3 protein is CASSVVGGPSYEQYF. The CDR3 DNA reads TGTGCCAGCAGCGTAGTCGGGGGACCCTCCTACGAGCAGTACTTC.

V is TRBV14 and J is TRBJ1-2; D is perhaps TRBD1 (5 bases). Between the trimmed V and J ends, which lost 5 bases and 4 bases, there was a span of 23 bases. Germline loops: CDR1 SGHDN, CDR2 FVKESK. CDR3 size: 17 residues. CDR3 sequence: CASSKSGSRAAGYGYTF. CDR3 nucleotide sequence: TGTGCCAGCAGCAAATCAGGCAGCAGGGCTGCCGGCTATGGCTACACCTTC.

This clonotype was counted at least ten times. This rearrangement joins TRBV29-1 to TRBJ1-2; D gene ambiguous. CDR1 and CDR2 from the germline V gene are SQVTM and ANQGSEA. The germline V and J ends were trimmed by 6 bases and 8 bases, with 16 bases remaining between them. This CDR3 spans 12 amino acids. The CDR3 protein is CSVRWQTGGYTF. DNA of the CDR3: TGCAGCGTGCGCTGGCAGACCGGGGGCTACACCTTC.

This clonotype was seen repeatedly, ten times or more. The rearrangement uses TRBV11-2 and TRBJ2-7, with 7 positions matching TRBD1. The CDR3 consists of 14 residues. V trimming: 5 bases; J trimming: 2 bases; junction bases outside the gene matches: 6. Germline loops: CDR1 SGHAT, CDR2 FQNNGV. Here the CDR3 DNA reads TGTGCCAGCAGCGGCCGGGACAGTGCCTACGAGCAGTACTTC. Translation: CASSGRDSAYEQYF.

This clonotype was seen ten or more times. The gene calls are TRBV6-5 and TRBJ1-6; D is possibly TRBD1 (5 bases). Germline V gives CDR1 MNHEY, CDR2 SVGAGI. Trimming cost V 8 bases and J 2 bases, with 13 bases left between them. The CDR3 extends over 15 amino acids. The CDR3 region is CASGPGFAYNSPLHF. CDR3 bases: TGTGCCAGCGGGCCAGGGTTTGCCTATAATTCACCCCTCCACTTT.

This clonotype was counted many times. CDR3 nucleotide sequence: TGTGCCAGCAGTCCGTTTGACAGGGGCCCCACTGAAGCTTTCTTT. It encodes CASSPFDRGPTEAFF. This chain joins TRBV9 and TRBJ1-1; 8 bases line up with TRBD1. Germline V gene sequence: CDR1 SGDLS, CDR2 YYNGEE. The CDR3 is 15 amino acids. The V gene end was trimmed by 5 bases and the J gene end by 4 bases; junction bases not matched to a gene: 10.

For the CDR3, the DNA is TGTGCCAGCAGCTTTACAGGGGATAATTCACCCCTCCACTTT. Its protein is CASSFTGDNSPLHF. The V gene is TRBV11-2, the J gene TRBJ1-6; 7 nucleotides agree with TRBD1. Germline CDR1 SGHAT, CDR2 FQNNGV. This CDR3 has 14 residues. The ends lost 3 bases at V and 5 bases at J; junction bases unmatched: 1.

The sample holds many counts of this clonotype. The rearrangement links TRBV12-3 or TRBV12-4 to TRBJ1-2, with D uncertain. V lost 8 bases and J lost 2, with 9 bases in between. The CDR3 length is 12 residues. The CDR3 region is CASGKENYGYTF. CDR3 bases: TGTGCCAGCGGGAAGGAGAACTATGGCTACACCTTC.

This clonotype has at least ten counts. The chain couples TRBV6-6 to TRBJ2-3, with no clear D. The V end was cut by 5 bases, the J end by 1 base, with 7 bases between. Germline V gives CDR1 MNHNY, CDR2 SVGAGI (reference sequence). The CDR3 is made up of 13 amino acids. The CDR3 spells CASSSPGTDTQYF. CDR3 coding DNA: TGTGCCAGCAGTAGCCCGGGCACAGATACGCAGTATTTT.

The chain combines TRBV4-1 with TRBJ2-7; the D is unclear. CDR1 and CDR2 (germline): MGHRA, YSYEKL. Trimming took 4 bases from V and 3 from J, leaving 16 bases between them. The CDR3 has 15 amino acids. CDR3 loop: CASSPYGLSYYEQYF. CDR3 nucleotide sequence: TGCGCCAGCAGCCCTTACGGGCTGAGTTACTACGAGCAGTACTTC.

This chain links TRBV7-9 with TRBJ2-5, with D possibly TRBD1 on 6 matching bases. Germline V gene lookup returns CDR1 SEHNR and CDR2 FQNEAQ (reference sequence). Deletions cut 4 bases from V and 1 base from J, with 13 bases between. The length of the CDR3 is 15 residues. The CDR3 is CASSSRGTPQETQYF. The CDR3 region has the DNA TGTGCCAGCAGCTCCCGTGGGACACCCCAAGAGACCCAGTACTTC.

This clonotype has ten or more counts. The chain combines TRBV11-2 with TRBJ2-1, with D unclear. The V gene lost 4 bases and the J gene lost 13 bases, with 14 bases spanning the gap. The length of the CDR3 is 12 residues. Germline V gene sequence: CDR1 SGHAT, CDR2 FQNNGV. CDR3 sequence reads: CASSSPSSFQFF. The CDR3 region has the DNA TGTGCCAGCAGCTCACCTAGTAGCTTTCAGTTCTTC.

This clonotype was seen many times. The gene calls are TRBV28 and TRBJ1-4, with a weak D call TRBD1 (5 bases). V lost 6 bases and J 10 bases, leaving 21 bases between the germline ends. The CDR3 is 15 amino acids. Germline V lookup: CDR1 MDHEN, CDR2 SYDVKM. CDR3 protein: CASRLSGSGSGKLFF. CDR3 nucleotide sequence: TGTGCCAGCAGACTTTCAGGGAGTGGTTCCGGAAAACTGTTTTTT.

This sequence joins TRBV10-3 and TRBJ1-4; D not certain. Per the germline V gene, CDR1 is ENHRY and CDR2 is SYGVKD. The CDR3 covers 15 residues. Trimming removed 0 bases from V and 4 bases from J, with 9 bases in between. The CDR3 sequence: CAISESEGHNEKLFF. In DNA form, the CDR3 reads TGTGCCATCAGTGAGTCGGAGGGTCATAATGAAAAACTGTTTTTT.

The V gene is TRBV2, the J gene TRBJ2-7; possibly TRBD2 for D (5 bases). Trimming shortened V by 8 bases and J by 7 bases, and 15 bases separated the two germline ends. Germline V lookup: CDR1 SNHLY, CDR2 FYNNEI. The CDR3 contains 12 residues. The CDR3 protein is CASSDSELEQYF. CDR3 DNA: TGTGCCAGCTCGGATAGCGAACTGGAGCAGTACTTC.

This clonotype appeared a few times. This chain links TRBV10-2 with TRBJ2-7; 13 bases are a match to TRBD2. This CDR3 contains 16 residues. V lost 4 bases, J lost 1 base, and 4 bases stayed unmatched. Germline values: CDR1 WSHSY, CDR2 SAAADI. The CDR3 sequence is CASSGGLAGVSYEQYF. The CDR3 coding sequence is TGCGCCAGCAGTGGAGGACTAGCGGGAGTATCCTACGAGCAGTACTTC.

The chain has TRBV12-3 or TRBV12-4 and TRBJ1-5; the match to TRBD1 covers 10 bases. This CDR3 is 16 amino acids long. Germline trimming cut 5 bases from V and 2 bases from J; bases unmatched to any gene: 6. Here the CDR3 DNA reads TGTGCCAGCAGTATGACCGGGACAGGGGGCAATCAGCCCCAGCATTTT. This translates into CASSMTGTGGNQPQHF.

This clonotype was recorded many times. V and J are TRBV20-1 and TRBJ1-6; D uncertain. This CDR3 contains 15 residues. Germline CDR1 is DFQATT and CDR2 is SNEGSKA (reference sequence). V shed 0 bases and J shed 5 bases, with 11 bases lying between them. CDR3 sequence reads: CSARDGDINNSPLHF. In DNA form, the CDR3 reads TGCAGTGCTAGAGATGGGGATATTAATAATTCACCCCTCCACTTT.

This clonotype was observed many times. The V call is TRBV9, the J call TRBJ2-5; 8 nucleotides match TRBD2. This CDR3 is 13 amino acids long. Germline-derived CDR1 and CDR2 are SGDLS and YYNGEE. V shed 1 base and J 4 bases; nucleotides not matched to a gene: 0. CDR3 DNA: TGTGCCAGCAGCGTACTAGCGGGAGAGACCCAGTACTTC. Translated: CASSVLAGETQYF.